Listed here are 8 T cell receptor beta chains from one sample, sequenced in a study of cytomegalovirus exposure and HLA in healthy donors. The PCR had 60 Vbeta and 13 Jbeta primers. The method was immunoSEQ multiplex PCR; TCRdb's version includes in-frame clones alone and lacks a portion of them. The repertoire holds about 150,000 clones, over 75% seen once, with 1% to 1.5% in the top ten. Sequenced input: PBMCs. These receptors all stem from a man between 50 and 59 years old in good health and CMV-seropositive.

This clone is a singleton in its sample. The chain combines TRBV18 with TRBJ2-7, with a possible D match to TRBD1 (8 bases). V shed 6 bases and J shed 3 bases, with 18 bases lying between them. CDR1 is KGHSH and CDR2 is LQKENI in the germline V gene. The CDR3 is 15 residues long. The CDR3 DNA follows: TGTGCCAGCTCTCAAACGACAGGGGAGGGCTACGAGCAGTACTTC. Translation: CASSQTTGEGYEQYF.

The J gene is TRBJ1-1, the V gene TRBV18; D is unresolved. V lost 4 bases to trimming and J lost 3 bases, with 6 bases between them. The germline gives CDR1 KGHSH, CDR2 LQKENI. The CDR3 has 12 residues. The CDR3 coding sequence is TGTGCCAGCTCACGAGGGTACACTGAAGCTTTCTTT. It codes for CASSRGYTEAFF. Full variable domain (remainder filled in from reference TRBV18 and TRBJ1-1): NAGVMQNPRHLVRRRGQEARLRCSPMKGHSHVYWYRQLPEEGLKFMVYLQKENIIDESGMPKERFSAEFPKEGPSILRIQQVVRGDSAAYFCASSRGYTEAFFGQGTRLTVV.

The J gene is TRBJ1-5, the V gene TRBV9; the D gene is possibly TRBD1 (5 bases). The CDR3 contains 16 residues. Germline-derived CDR1 and CDR2 are SGDLS and YYNGEE. V was cut by 3 bases and J by 1 base, with 14 bases left in between. The CDR3 nucleotides read TGTGCCAGCAGCGAGGGAGGTGGGGGAAGCAATCAGCCCCAGCATTTT. This translates into CASSEGGGGSNQPQHF.

The V and J genes are TRBV5-1 and TRBJ2-4; D is possibly TRBD2 (6 bases). The ends were cut back, 2 bases at V and 7 bases at J, with 13 bases in the middle. Germline loops: CDR1 SGHRS, CDR2 YFSETQ. CDR3 length: 14 residues. The DNA for the CDR3 is TGCGCCAGCAGCTTCGGGACTCGAGACAACATTCAGTACTTC. Translation gives CASSFGTRDNIQYF.

The V and J genes are TRBV27 and TRBJ2-7; D unresolved. Per the germline V gene, CDR1 is MNHEY and CDR2 is SMNVEV (reference sequence). CDR3 length: 14 amino acids. Deletions cut 3 bases from V and 1 base from J, with 10 bases between. The CDR3 here is CASSLKSTSYEQYF. For the CDR3, the DNA is TGTGCCAGCAGTTTGAAATCTACTTCCTACGAGCAGTACTTC.

The V and J genes are TRBV7-8 and TRBJ1-6; D is perhaps TRBD1 (5 bases). The germline V and J ends were trimmed by 1 base and 5 bases, with 9 bases remaining between them. This CDR3 is built from 15 residues. Germline CDR1 reads SGHVS; CDR2 reads FQNEAQ. The CDR3 DNA reads as TGTGCCAGCAGCTTAGTACAGGCCAATAATTCACCCCTCCACTTT. It codes for CASSLVQANNSPLHF.

J is TRBJ1-1 and V is TRBV5-6; 7 bases are shared with TRBD1. Germline values: CDR1 SGHDT, CDR2 YYEEEE. This CDR3 has 14 amino acids. V dropped 0 bases and J dropped 7; count of bases not matched to a gene: 6. CDR3 sequence (DNA): TGTGCCAGCAGCTTGGCAGGGGGTTTTATTGAAGCTTTCTTT. It yields the protein CASSLAGGFIEAFF.

The gene calls are TRBV5-5 and TRBJ1-5; D remains unclear. Germline assignment: CDR1 SGHKS and CDR2 YYEKEE (reference sequence). CDR3 length: 15 residues. Trimming stripped 2 bases from V and 0 bases from J, with 9 bases between. The CDR3 nucleotides are TGTGCCAGCAGCTTACTACCGATTAGCAATCAGCCCCAGCATTTT. It is translated as CASSLLPISNQPQHF. Full variable domain (missing parts from reference TRBV5-5 and TRBJ1-5): DAGVTQSPTHLIKTRGQQVTLRCSPISGHKSVSWYQQVLGQGPQFIFQYYEKEERGRGNFPDRFSARQFPNYSSELNVNALLLGDSALYLCASSLLPISNQPQHFGDGTRLSIL.